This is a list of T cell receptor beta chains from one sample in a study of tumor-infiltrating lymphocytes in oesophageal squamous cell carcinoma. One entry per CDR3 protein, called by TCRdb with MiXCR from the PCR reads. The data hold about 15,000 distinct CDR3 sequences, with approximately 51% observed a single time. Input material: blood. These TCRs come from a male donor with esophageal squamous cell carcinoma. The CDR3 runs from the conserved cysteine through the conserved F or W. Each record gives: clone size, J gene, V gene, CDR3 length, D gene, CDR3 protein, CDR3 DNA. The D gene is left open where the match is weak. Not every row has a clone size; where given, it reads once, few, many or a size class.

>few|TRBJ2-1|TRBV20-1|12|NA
CSAIQGRSEQFF
TGCAGTGCTATACAGGGGAGGAGTGAGCAGTTCTTC
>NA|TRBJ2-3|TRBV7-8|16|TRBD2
CASSRWTSGNTDTQYF
TGTGCCAGCAGCAGATGGACTAGCGGGAATACAGATACGCAGTATTTT
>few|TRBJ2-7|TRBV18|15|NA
CASSTGIGTGGEQYF
TGTGCCAGCTCAACGGGAATCGGAACGGGTGGTGAGCAGTACTTC
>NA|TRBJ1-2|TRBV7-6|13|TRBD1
CAGSLGTDCGYTF
TGTGCCGGCAGCCTAGGGACAGACTGTGGCTACACCTTC
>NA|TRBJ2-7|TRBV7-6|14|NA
CASSFMDRTYEQYF
TGTGCCAGCAGCTTTATGGACAGAACCTACGAGCAGTACTTC
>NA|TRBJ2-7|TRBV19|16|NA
CASRRQAGMGDYEQYF
TGTGCCAGTAGGCGACAGGCCGGGATGGGGGATTACGAGCAGTACTTC
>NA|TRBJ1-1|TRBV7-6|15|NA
CASRDPGQMNTEAFF
TGTGCCAGCAGGGACCCGGGACAAATGAACACTGAAGCTTTCTTT
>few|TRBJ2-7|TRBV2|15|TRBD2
CASTNNPSGTGEQYF
TGTGCCAGCACTAACAACCCTAGCGGGACTGGCGAGCAGTACTTC
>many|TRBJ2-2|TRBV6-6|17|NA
CASSYPRTGKYTGELFF
TGTGCCAGCAGTTACCCGCGTACAGGGAAATATACCGGGGAGCTGTTTTTT
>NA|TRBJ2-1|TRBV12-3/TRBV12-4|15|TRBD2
CASSQLAGGPSEQFF
TGTGCCAGCAGCCAACTAGCGGGGGGGCCTAGTGAGCAGTTCTTC
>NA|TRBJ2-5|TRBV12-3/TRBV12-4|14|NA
CASSLGQAVGTQYF
TGTGCCAGCAGTTTAGGGCAGGCTGTGGGGACCCAGTACTTC
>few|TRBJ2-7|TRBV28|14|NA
CASSLGTTIYEQYF
TGTGCCAGCAGTCTCGGGACCACTATCTACGAGCAGTACTTC
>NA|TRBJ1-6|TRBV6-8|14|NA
CASSFGGSNSPLHF
TGTGCCAGCAGTTTCGGAGGGTCTAATTCACCCCTCCACTTT
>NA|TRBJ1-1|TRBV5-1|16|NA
CASSLGVSQEFTEAFF
TGCGCCAGCAGCTTGGGTGTTAGCCAGGAGTTCACTGAAGCTTTCTTT
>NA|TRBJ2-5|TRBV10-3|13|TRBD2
CAISWTSEETQYF
TGTGCCATCTCTTGGACTAGCGAAGAGACCCAGTACTTC
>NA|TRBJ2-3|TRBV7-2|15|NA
CASSPPGIYKTTQYF
TGTGCCAGCAGCCCACCCGGGATTTACAAAACTACGCAGTATTTT
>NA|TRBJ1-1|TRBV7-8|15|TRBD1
CASSHRGQRDTEAFF
TGTGCCAGCAGCCATAGGGGACAGAGGGATACTGAAGCTTTCTTT
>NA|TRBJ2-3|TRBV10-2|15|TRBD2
CASSEQLAGTDTQYF
TGCGCCAGCAGTGAGCAACTAGCGGGCACAGATACGCAGTATTTT
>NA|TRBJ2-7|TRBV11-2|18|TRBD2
CASSKRLTSGVRTDTQYF
TGTGCCAGCAGCAAACGTTTGACTAGCGGGGTCCGAACAGATACGCAGTACTTC
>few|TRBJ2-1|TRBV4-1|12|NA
CASSQENNEQFF
TGCGCCAGCAGCCAAGAAAACAATGAGCAGTTCTTC
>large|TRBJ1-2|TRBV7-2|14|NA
CASSLSQGGYGYTF
TGTGCCAGCAGCCTCTCACAGGGAGGGTATGGCTACACCTTC
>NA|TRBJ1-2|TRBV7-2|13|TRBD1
CASSPGTGRGYTF
TGTGCCAGCAGCCCCGGGACAGGCCGCGGCTACACCTTC
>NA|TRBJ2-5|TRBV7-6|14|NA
CASSITGPGETQYF
TGTGCTAGCAGCATAACAGGGCCGGGGGAGACCCAGTACTTC
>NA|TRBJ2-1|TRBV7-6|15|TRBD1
CASSFPGQGRETQFF
TGTGCTAGCAGCTTCCCAGGACAGGGCCGGGAGACCCAGTTCTTC
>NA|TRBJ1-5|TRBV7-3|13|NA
CASSLSANQPQHF
TGTGCCAGCAGCTTATCCGCCAATCAGCCCCAGCATTTT
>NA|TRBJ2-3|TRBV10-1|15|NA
CASSEGMGSTDTQYF
TGCGCCAGCAGTGAAGGAATGGGGAGCACAGATACGCAGTATTTT
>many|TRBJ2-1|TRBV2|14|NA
CASSPRELSNEQFF
TGTGCCAGCAGTCCCCGGGAGTTGAGCAATGAGCAGTTCTTC
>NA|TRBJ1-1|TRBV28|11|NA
CASSGRSEAFF
TGTGCCAGCAGTGGACGGTCTGAAGCTTTCTTT
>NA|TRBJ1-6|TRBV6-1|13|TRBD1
CASRDRDNSPLHF
TGTGCCAGCAGGGACAGGGATAATTCACCCCTCCACTTT
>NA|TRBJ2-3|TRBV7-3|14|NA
CASSLNGAGPTQYF
TGTGCCAGCAGCTTAAACGGAGCGGGCCCGACGCAGTATTTT
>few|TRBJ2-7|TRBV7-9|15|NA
CASSLVDAGTDEQYF
TGTGCCAGCAGCTTAGTCGATGCAGGGACGGACGAGCAGTACTTC
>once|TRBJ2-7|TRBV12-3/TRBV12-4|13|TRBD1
CASSRTGSHEQYF
TGTGCCAGCAGCAGGACAGGGTCCCACGAGCAGTACTTC
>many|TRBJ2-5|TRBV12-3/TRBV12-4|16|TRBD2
CASSATSEGNQETQYF
TGTGCCAGCAGCGCGACTAGCGAGGGCAACCAAGAGACCCAGTACTTC
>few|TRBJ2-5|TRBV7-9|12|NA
CASSFGLETQYF
TGTGCCAGCAGCTTTGGCTTGGAGACCCAGTACTTC
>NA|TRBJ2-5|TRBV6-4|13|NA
CASSDGSTETQYF
TGTGCCAGCAGTGACGGGAGCACAGAGACCCAATACTTC
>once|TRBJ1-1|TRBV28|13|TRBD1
CASSLGQGTEAFF
TGTGCCAGCAGTTTAGGACAGGGGACTGAAGCTTTCTTT
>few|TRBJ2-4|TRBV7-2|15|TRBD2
CASSSASGPQGTQYF
TGTGCCAGCAGCTCCGCTAGCGGACCTCAGGGTACGCAGTACTTC
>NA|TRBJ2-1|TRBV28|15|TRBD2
CASSSLAGAGNEQFF
TGTGCCAGCAGTTCACTAGCGGGAGCGGGCAATGAGCAGTTCTTC
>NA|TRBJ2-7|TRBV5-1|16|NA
CASSPGLSLGSYEQYF
TGCGCCAGCAGCCCCGGGCTCTCCCTGGGCTCCTACGAGCAGTACTTC
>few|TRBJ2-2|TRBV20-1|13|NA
CSATGTNTGELFF
TGCAGTGCTACGGGGACAAACACCGGGGAGCTGTTTTTT
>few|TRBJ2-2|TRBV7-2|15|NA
CASSLSYEYTGELFF
TGTGCCAGCAGCTTATCCTATGAATACACCGGGGAGCTGTTTTTT
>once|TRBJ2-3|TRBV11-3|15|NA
CASSLDPPTRSTQYF
TGTGCCAGCAGCTTAGACCCACCGACTAGATCTACGCAGTATTTT
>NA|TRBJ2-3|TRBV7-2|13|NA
CASSTLGTDTQYF
TGTGCCAGCAGCACACTAGGGACAGATACGCAGTATTTT
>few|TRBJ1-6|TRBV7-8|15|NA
CASSLGTLGNSPLHF
TGTGCCAGCAGCTTGGGGACCCTGGGCAATTCACCCCTCCACTTT
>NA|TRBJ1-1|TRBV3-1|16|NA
CASRATLGHSGAEAFF
TGTGCCAGCAGGGCCACGCTGGGACACTCGGGGGCTGAAGCTTTCTTT
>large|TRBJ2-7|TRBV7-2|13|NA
CASSLSLDYEQYF
TGTGCCAGCAGCTTATCCCTAGACTACGAGCAGTACTTC
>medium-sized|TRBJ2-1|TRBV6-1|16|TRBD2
CASRDRPGLAENEQFF
TGTGCCAGCAGAGACCGGCCGGGACTAGCTGAAAATGAGCAGTTCTTC
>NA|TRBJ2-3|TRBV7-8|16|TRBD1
CASSLEGRGLGDTQYF
TGTGCCAGCAGCTTAGAAGGCAGGGGGCTCGGAGATACGCAGTATTTT
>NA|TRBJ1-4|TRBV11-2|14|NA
CASSFGTRNEKLFF
TGTGCCAGCAGCTTCGGGACAAGGAATGAAAAACTGTTTTTT
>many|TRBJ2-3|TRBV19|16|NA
CASSITGTLDRPTQYF
TGTGCCAGTAGTATCACCGGGACTCTCGACCGACCTACGCAGTATTTT
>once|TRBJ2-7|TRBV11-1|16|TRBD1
CASTLLDGQGFHEQYF
TGTGCCAGCACCCTGTTAGACGGACAGGGGTTCCACGAGCAGTACTTC
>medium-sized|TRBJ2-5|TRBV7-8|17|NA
CASSLELGGGAGETQYF
TGTGCCAGCAGCTTAGAGCTAGGGGGGGGGGCAGGAGAGACCCAGTACTTC
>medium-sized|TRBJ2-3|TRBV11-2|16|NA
CASSSQQKLRTDTQYF
TGTGCCAGCAGCTCCCAACAGAAACTTCGCACAGATACGCAGTATTTT
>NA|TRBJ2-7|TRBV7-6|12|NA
CASSLVLGEQYF
TGTGCCAGCAGCTTAGTCTTGGGCGAGCAGTACTTC
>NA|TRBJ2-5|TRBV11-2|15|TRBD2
CASSLGAGIGGTQYF
TGTGCCAGCAGCTTAGGAGCGGGGATCGGTGGGACCCAGTACTTC